These 8 T cell receptor beta chains originate from one sample sequenced in a study of shared clonotypes between healthy human individuals. Repertoires were generated with immunoSEQ multiplex PCR, while TCRdb's copy carries only in-frame clones and drops some. The table lists over a million clones, approximately 80% of them singletons. The sequencing sample was made of memory CD4+ T cells from PBMCs. Regarding subset: CD45RA-negative fraction. The source is a young man in good health. Some clones in this sample may be carry-over from other donors' samples.

The chain joins TRBV23-1 to TRBJ1-2; D uncertain. TRBV23-1 is identified as an open reading frame with a role that is uncertain. The CDR3 sequence is 15 residues long. Trimming took 0 bases from V and 7 from J, leaving 15 bases between them. In DNA, the CDR3 is TGCGCCAGCAGTCAATCGGGTGGGTCCGAACCTGGCTACACCTTC. It yields the protein CASSQSGGSEPGYTF.

The chain is built from TRBV4-3 and TRBJ1-2; 7 bases line up with TRBD1. Germline CDR1 reads LGHNA; CDR2 reads YSLEER. This CDR3 is 13 amino acids long. Trimming removed 2 bases from V and 3 bases from J; junction bases left unmatched: 0. The DNA of the CDR3 is TGCGCCAGCAGCCAACAGGGGGACTATGGCTACACCTTC. Amino acid sequence: CASSQQGDYGYTF.

Of note for this clone: This CDR3 is also generated by other DNA sequences in the sample. J is TRBJ1-4 and V is TRBV5-1; TRBD1 matches at 7 bases. J was trimmed by 0 bases and V by 4 bases; bases with no gene match: 9. This CDR3 has 17 residues. Germline V gives CDR1 SGHRS, CDR2 YFSETQ. CDR3 protein: CASSLGGTAATNEKLFF. The CDR3 coding sequence is TGCGCCAGCAGCCTCGGGGGGACAGCTGCAACTAATGAAAAACTGTTTTTT.

The chain combines TRBV7-9 with TRBJ1-1; D perhaps matches TRBD1 (5 bases). This CDR3 spans 15 amino acids. V was cut by 5 bases and J by 5 bases, with 18 bases left in between. The V gene's germline CDR1 is SEHNR and CDR2 FQNEAQ (reference sequence). CDR3: CASSPGQGMETEAFF. CDR3 coding DNA: TGTGCCAGCAGCCCAGGCCAGGGTATGGAGACTGAAGCTTTCTTT. Combining the CDR3 with reference TRBV7-9 and TRBJ1-1 gives the whole variable domain DTGVSQNPRHKITKRGQNVTFRCDPISEHNRLYWYRQTLGQGPEFLTYFQNEAQLEKSRLLSDRFSAERPKGSFSTLEIQRTEQGDSAMYLCASSPGQGMETEAFFGQGTRLTVV.

As for this clone: A much larger clone is a single base away; this may be a read error. This CDR3 is also generated by other DNA sequences in the sample. The J gene is TRBJ1-1, the V gene TRBV7-9, with a tentative D call TRBD1 (5 bases). Trimming took 3 bases from V and 7 from J, leaving 6 bases between them. This CDR3 contains 11 residues. CDR1 and CDR2 from the germline V gene are SEHNR and FQNEAQ (reference sequence). CDR3 region: CASSLGGEAFF. In nucleotides, the CDR3 is TGTGCCAGCAGCTTGGGGGGTGAAGCTTTCTTT.

The chain uses TRBV2 and TRBJ2-2; D unclear. Germline lookup yields CDR1 SNHLY and CDR2 FYNNEI. The V end lost 5 bases, the J end lost 3 bases, and 13 bases lay between the germline ends. There are 15 residues in the CDR3. CDR3 DNA sequence: TGTGCCAGCAGTAATAAGTCCCCATACACCGGGGAGCTGTTTTTT. Its protein is CASSNKSPYTGELFF.

Note on this clone: The same CDR3 arises from other DNA sequences in this sample as well. J is TRBJ2-1 and V is TRBV28; 11 positions agree with TRBD2. There are 14 residues in the CDR3. Germline CDR1 MDHEN, CDR2 SYDVKM. Trimming took 6 bases from V and 3 from J; bases not matched to a gene: 1. Here the CDR3 DNA reads TGTGCCAGCAGCCTAGCGGGAGGCTACAATGAGCAGTTCTTC. Translating it yields CASSLAGGYNEQFF.

The chain combines TRBV6-5 with TRBJ1-3; D is unresolved. This CDR3 has 15 amino acids. Deletions cut 5 bases from V and 4 bases from J, with 15 bases between. The germline gives CDR1 MNHEY, CDR2 SVGAGI. CDR3 bases: TGTGCCAGCAGTCCGTATTCCCGGGGAGGAAACACCATATATTTT. Translating it yields CASSPYSRGGNTIYF.